Following are 10 T cell receptor beta chains from one sample sequenced in a study of blood T cell repertoires in COVID-19. Some clones are missing from TCRdb's copy, which holds only in-frame ones; the method was immunoSEQ multiplex PCR. The repertoire holds some 400,000 clones, with about 90% as singletons. What was sequenced was PBMCs or T cells enriched from blood (not recorded which). The source of these receptors is a woman aged 25 to 39 who had recovered from COVID-19.

The rearrangement joins TRBV7-9 to TRBJ2-7; a weak D match, TRBD1 (5 bases). CDR3 length: 15 residues. V lost 2 bases to trimming and J lost 7 bases, with 18 bases between them. Germline V gene lookup returns CDR1 SEHNR and CDR2 FQNEAQ (reference sequence). The CDR3 reads CASSLSLGRVVEQYF. In DNA form, the CDR3 reads TGTGCCAGCAGCTTAAGTCTTGGCAGGGTAGTGGAGCAGTACTTC.

V gene TRBV3-1 (or the pseudogene TRBV3-2) combines with J gene TRBJ1-1; D gene unclear. The V gene lost 7 bases and the J gene lost 0 bases, with 12 bases spanning the gap. The germline gives CDR1 LGHDT, CDR2 YNNKEL (reference sequence). This CDR3 spans 14 amino acids. The CDR3 DNA follows: TGTGCCAGCACCCCCGGGAACTTGAACACTGAAGCTTTCTTT. Encoded protein: CASTPGNLNTEAFF.

The chain has TRBV4-3 and TRBJ1-5, with TRBD1 identical over 8 bases. Germline V gene data show CDR1 as LGHNA and CDR2 as YSLEER. The CDR3 sequence is 15 residues long. Trimming removed 2 bases from V and 7 bases from J; junction bases left unmatched: 7. In nucleotides, the CDR3 is TGCGCCAGCAGCCAAACCCCAGGGGGCTGGCAGCCCCAGCATTTT. It encodes CASSQTPGGWQPQHF.

As concerns this clone: Other DNA sequences in this sample translate to the same CDR3. Here the CDR3 reads CSVGSGNNQPQHF. CDR3 DNA: TGCAGCGTTGGGTCAGGGAACAATCAGCCCCAGCATTTT. This chain connects TRBV29-1 to TRBJ1-5; TRBD1 is a possible D gene (5 bases). The length of the CDR3 is 13 residues. Between the trimmed V and J ends, which lost 4 bases and 3 bases, there was a span of 10 bases. Germline assignment: CDR1 SQVTM and CDR2 ANQGSEA. The variable domain in full, with the rest retrieved from reference TRBV29-1 and TRBJ1-5, is SAVISQKPSRDICQRGTSLTIQCQVDSQVTMMFWYRQQPGQSLTLIATANQGSEATYESGFVIDKFPISRPNLTFSTLTVSNMSPEDSSIYLCSVGSGNNQPQHFGDGTRLSIL.

The gene calls are TRBV5-4 and TRBJ2-1, with TRBD2 matching over 7 bases. The CDR3 sequence is 13 residues long. Germline lookup yields CDR1 SGHNT and CDR2 YYREEE (reference sequence). The ends lost 10 bases at V and 6 bases at J; junction bases unmatched: 10. CDR3 sequence reads: CAGGEVGLNEQFF. The CDR3 nucleotides are TGTGCCGGGGGGGAGGTAGGGCTCAATGAGCAGTTCTTC.

This clone was seen a single time. The chain couples TRBV11-3 to TRBJ2-1; TRBD1 aligns across 7 bases. CDR3 length equals 15 residues. CDR1 and CDR2 from the germline V gene are SGHNT and YENEEA. V lost 0 bases and J lost 2; bases outside the gene matches: 1. CDR3 amino acids: CASSLDQGAYNEQFF. DNA for the CDR3: TGTGCCAGCAGCTTAGACCAGGGGGCCTACAATGAGCAGTTCTTC.

The genes are TRBV4-3 and TRBJ2-7, with a possible D match to TRBD2 (6 bases). V lost 3 bases to trimming and J lost 5 bases, with 26 bases between them. CDR1 LGHNA and CDR2 YSLEER come from the germline V gene. This CDR3 is 18 amino acids long. CDR3 sequence: CASSQDLISLGGEHEQYF. The CDR3 nucleotides read TGCGCCAGCAGCCAGGATCTCATATCTCTCGGAGGGGAGCACGAGCAGTACTTC.

The rearrangement joins TRBV5-1 to TRBJ1-5; 7 nucleotides line up with TRBD1. Germline values: CDR1 SGHRS, CDR2 YFSETQ. CDR3 length: 14 residues. V shed 6 bases and J 5 bases; nucleotides not matched to a gene: 8. The DNA of the CDR3 is TGCGCCAGCACCTTACGACAGGGCGATCAGCCCCAGCATTTT. Its protein product is CASTLRQGDQPQHF.

The V gene is TRBV6-5, the J gene TRBJ1-5; D is perhaps TRBD1 (6 bases). The germline V gene has CDR1 MNHEY and CDR2 SVGAGI. V lost 8 bases and J lost 6, with 14 bases in between. The CDR3 covers 13 residues. CDR3 DNA: TGTGCCAGCGCCTCGGGGGGCCGTCAGCCCCAGCATTTT. Its protein is CASASGGRQPQHF.

The V gene is TRBV9, the J gene TRBJ2-2, with a weak D call TRBD1 (5 bases). The V and J ends lost 4 bases and 7 bases respectively, with 14 bases between them. Looked up from germline, CDR1 is SGDLS and CDR2 is YYNGEE. The CDR3 has 14 residues. The CDR3 here is CASSNQGIVGELFF. CDR3 coding DNA: TGTGCCAGCAGCAATCAGGGTATTGTCGGGGAGCTGTTTTTT.